One T cell receptor beta chain is described in this entry. Its antigen remains unidentified. Time point denoted: newly diagnosed, previously untreated cHL patient sample. As a comparison, the study used PBMCs from newly diagnosed, untreated classical Hodgkin lymphoma. The data belong to a study of PD-1 blockade in classical Hodgkin lymphoma. Notes on the study in general: Relative to healthy donors, newly diagnosed patients reportedly had lower baseline TCR diversity, which was reported as lower still in relapsed/refractory patients. What drove the repertoire differences, possibly disease activity or prior therapy, has not been defined.

Produced via immunoSEQ multiplex PCR; TCRdb's table is partial and in-frame only. The table records fewer than 40,000 clones, roughly 94% of them present only once. The origin of this receptor is a human donor with classical Hodgkin lymphoma. Material: peripheral blood mononuclear cells (PBMCs).

CDR3 coding DNA: TGCGCCAGCAGCTTGGGGTGGCTAGCTGACACCGGGGAGCTGTTTTTT. This sequence encodes CASSLGWLADTGELFF. J is TRBJ2-2 and V is TRBV5-1; tentatively, D is TRBD2 (5 bases). The CDR3 totals 16 residues. V lost 0 bases, J lost 3 bases, and 12 bases lay in between. Germline V gene data show CDR1 as SGHRS and CDR2 as YFSETQ.